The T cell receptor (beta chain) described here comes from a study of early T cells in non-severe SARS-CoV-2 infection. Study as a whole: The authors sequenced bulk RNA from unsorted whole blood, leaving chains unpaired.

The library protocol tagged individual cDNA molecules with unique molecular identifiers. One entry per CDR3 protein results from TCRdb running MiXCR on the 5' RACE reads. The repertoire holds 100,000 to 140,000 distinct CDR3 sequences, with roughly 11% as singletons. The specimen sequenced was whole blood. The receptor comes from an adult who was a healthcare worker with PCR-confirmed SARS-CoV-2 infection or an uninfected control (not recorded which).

CDR3 in amino acids: CASSFPPTSGYEQYF. As DNA, the CDR3 is TGTGCCAGCAGCTTCCCGCCAACTAGCGGATACGAGCAGTACTTC. The genes are TRBV7-9 and TRBJ2-7; 8 nucleotides match TRBD2. V lost 3 bases and J lost 4; bases outside the gene matches: 8. This CDR3 region has 15 residues. Germline V lookup: CDR1 SEHNR, CDR2 FQNEAQ (reference sequence). Full variable domain (rest looked up from reference TRBV7-9 and TRBJ2-7): DTGVSQNPRHKITKRGQNVTFRCDPISEHNRLYWYRQTLGQGPEFLTYFQNEAQLEKSRLLSDRFSAERPKGSFSTLEIQRTEQGDSAMYLCASSFPPTSGYEQYFGPGTRLTVT.